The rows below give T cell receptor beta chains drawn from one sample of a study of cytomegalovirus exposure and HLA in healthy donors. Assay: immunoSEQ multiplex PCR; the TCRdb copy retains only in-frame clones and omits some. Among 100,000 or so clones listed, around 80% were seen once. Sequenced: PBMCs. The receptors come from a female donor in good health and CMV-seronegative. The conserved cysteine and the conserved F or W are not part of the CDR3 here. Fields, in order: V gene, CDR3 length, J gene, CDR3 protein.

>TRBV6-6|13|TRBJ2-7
ASSYGRTGAQEQY
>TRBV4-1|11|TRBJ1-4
ASSGGSGEKLF
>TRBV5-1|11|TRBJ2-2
ASSLKVTGELF
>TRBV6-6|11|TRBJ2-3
ASSYGTVDTQY
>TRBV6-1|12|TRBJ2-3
ASGAGQVTDTQY
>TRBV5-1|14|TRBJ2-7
ASSLGLGLADYEQY
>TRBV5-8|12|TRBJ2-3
ASSFEGAVDTQY
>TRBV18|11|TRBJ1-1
ASSESGDTEAF
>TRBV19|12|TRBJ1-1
ASRGQGAFTEAF
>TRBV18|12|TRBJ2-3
ASSPVDRVDTQY
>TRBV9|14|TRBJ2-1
ASSISDRGVYNEQF
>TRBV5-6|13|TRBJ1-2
ASSTGQGVNYGYT
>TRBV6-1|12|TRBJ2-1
ASRVGQGWNEQF
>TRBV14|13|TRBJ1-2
ASSPTGSGPYGYT
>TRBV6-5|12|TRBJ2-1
ASSYTEGGNEQF
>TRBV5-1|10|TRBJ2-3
ASSSFTDTQY
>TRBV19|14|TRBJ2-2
ASNDPGGRTSGELF
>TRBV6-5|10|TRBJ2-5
ASHQGTETQY
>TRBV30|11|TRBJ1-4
AWSGQINEKLF
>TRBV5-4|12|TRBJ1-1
ASRRQDGMPEAF
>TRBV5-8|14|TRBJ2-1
ASSLEVIFSAGEQF
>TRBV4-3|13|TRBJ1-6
ASSQVQGNNSPLH
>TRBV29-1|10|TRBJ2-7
SVEGRAYEQY
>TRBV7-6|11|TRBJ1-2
ASSFREDYGYT
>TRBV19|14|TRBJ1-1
ASSPNHRDRVTEAF
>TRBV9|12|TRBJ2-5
ASSADSSQETQY
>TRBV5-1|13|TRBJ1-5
ASTMTGGPGQPQH
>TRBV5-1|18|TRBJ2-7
ASSRLAGQVVADNSYEQY
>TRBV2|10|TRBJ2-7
ASVRRGAEQY
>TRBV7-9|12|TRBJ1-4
ASTARGQGEKLF
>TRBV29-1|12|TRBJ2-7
SVRTGDVVGEQY